The source of this T cell receptor (beta chain) is a study of T cell responses to AZD1222 COVID-19 vaccine. Only in-frame clones appear in the TCRdb table, and some are missing; sequencing was by immunoSEQ multiplex PCR. The sample lists around 150,000 clones, approximately 92% occurring once. The CDR3 extends over 18 amino acids. Study-level points and caveats: It should be noted that donors were predominantly white British and more often female, and clonal diversity was possibly underestimated.

Worth noting for this clone: Its antigen remains unidentified.

The sequence was collected from an adult who received the AZD1222 COVID-19 vaccine. The material was peripheral blood, obtained 28 days after the second AZD1222 dose. V is TRBV21-1 and J is TRBJ1-4. TRBV21-1 is given as a pseudogene. CDR3 amino acids: CASSKEGGLGSRDEKLFF. CDR3 DNA sequence: TGTGCCAGCAGCAAAGAGGGGGGATTGGGGTCCCGAGATGAAAAACTGTTTTTT.